This TCR beta chain was captured in a study of cytomegalovirus exposure and HLA in healthy donors. Study conclusions and caveats: A later analysis found first-cohort TCR clusters tended to co-occur in the approximately 120 validation repertoires. Rarity held for most TCR sequences, but there were some public TCRs that occurred in many donors.

In regard to this clone: The antigen remains undetermined.

CDR1 and CDR2 (germline): SGHTA, FQGNSA. V trimming: 3 bases; J trimming: 1 base; junction bases outside the gene matches: 6. CDR3 size: 15 residues. Here immunoSEQ multiplex PCR was the method, and the copy in TCRdb shows in-frame clones only, minus some. The sample records 150,000 to 200,000 clones, roughly 90% being singletons. Sequenced: PBMCs. V is TRBV7-2 and J is TRBJ2-7; 7 bases fit TRBD2. This clonotype was sampled from a woman aged 18-30 years in good health and CMV-seropositive. CDR3 sequence reads: CASSFGAGNSYEQYF. As DNA, the CDR3 is TGTGCCAGCAGCTTTGGAGCGGGGAATTCCTACGAGCAGTACTTC.